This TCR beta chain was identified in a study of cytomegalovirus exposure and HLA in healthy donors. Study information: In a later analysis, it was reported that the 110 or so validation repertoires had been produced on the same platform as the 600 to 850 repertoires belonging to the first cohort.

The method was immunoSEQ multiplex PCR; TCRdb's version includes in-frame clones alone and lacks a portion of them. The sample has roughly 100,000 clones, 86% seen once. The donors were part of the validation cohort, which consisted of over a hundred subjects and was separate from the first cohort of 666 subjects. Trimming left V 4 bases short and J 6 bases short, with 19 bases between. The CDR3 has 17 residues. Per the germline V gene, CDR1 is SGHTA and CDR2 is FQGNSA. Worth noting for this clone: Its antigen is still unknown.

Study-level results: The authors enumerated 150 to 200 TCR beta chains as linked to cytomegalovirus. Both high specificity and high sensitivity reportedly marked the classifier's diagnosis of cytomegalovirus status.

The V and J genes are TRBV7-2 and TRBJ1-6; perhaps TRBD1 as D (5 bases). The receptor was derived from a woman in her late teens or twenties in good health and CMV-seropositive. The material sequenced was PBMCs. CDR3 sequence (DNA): TGTGCCAGCAGCTCACCCCCAGGTGGCAGGGTTAATTCACCCCTCCACTTT. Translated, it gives CASSSPPGGRVNSPLHF.